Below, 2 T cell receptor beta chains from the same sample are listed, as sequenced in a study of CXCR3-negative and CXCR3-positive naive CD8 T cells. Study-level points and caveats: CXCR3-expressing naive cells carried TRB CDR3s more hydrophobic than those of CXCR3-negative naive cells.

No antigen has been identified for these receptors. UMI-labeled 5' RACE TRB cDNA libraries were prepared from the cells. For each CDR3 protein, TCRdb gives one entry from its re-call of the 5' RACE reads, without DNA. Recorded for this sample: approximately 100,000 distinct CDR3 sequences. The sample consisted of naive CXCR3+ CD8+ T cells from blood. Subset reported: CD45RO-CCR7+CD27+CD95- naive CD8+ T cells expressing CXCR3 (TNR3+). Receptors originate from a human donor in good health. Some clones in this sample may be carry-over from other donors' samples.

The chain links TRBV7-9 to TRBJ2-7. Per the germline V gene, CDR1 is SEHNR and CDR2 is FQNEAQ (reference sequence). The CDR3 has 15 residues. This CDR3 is CASSLDPSPFYEQYF.

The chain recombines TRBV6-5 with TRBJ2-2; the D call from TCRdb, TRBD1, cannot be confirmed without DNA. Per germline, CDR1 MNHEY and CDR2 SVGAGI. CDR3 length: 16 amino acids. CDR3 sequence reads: CASSYSRGGIAWELFF.